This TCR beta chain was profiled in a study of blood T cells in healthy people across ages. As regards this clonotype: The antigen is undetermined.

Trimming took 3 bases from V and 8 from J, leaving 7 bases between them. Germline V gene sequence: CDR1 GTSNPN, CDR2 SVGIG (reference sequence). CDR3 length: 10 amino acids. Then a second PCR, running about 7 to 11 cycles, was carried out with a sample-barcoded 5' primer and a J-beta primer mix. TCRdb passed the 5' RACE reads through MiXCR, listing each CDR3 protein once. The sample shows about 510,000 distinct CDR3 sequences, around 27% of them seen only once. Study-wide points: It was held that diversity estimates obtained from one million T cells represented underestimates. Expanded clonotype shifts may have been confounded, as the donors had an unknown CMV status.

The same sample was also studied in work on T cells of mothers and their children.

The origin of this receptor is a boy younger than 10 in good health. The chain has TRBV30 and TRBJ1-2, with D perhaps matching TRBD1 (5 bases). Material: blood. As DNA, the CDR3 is TGTGCCTGGAGCAGACAGGGCTACACCTTC. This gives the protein CAWSRQGYTF. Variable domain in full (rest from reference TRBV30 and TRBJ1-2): SQTIHQWPATLVQPVGSPLSLECTVEGTSNPNLYWYRQAAGRGLQLLFYSVGIGQISSEVPQNLSASRPQDRQFILSSKKLLLSDSGFYLCAWSRQGYTFGSGTRLTVV.